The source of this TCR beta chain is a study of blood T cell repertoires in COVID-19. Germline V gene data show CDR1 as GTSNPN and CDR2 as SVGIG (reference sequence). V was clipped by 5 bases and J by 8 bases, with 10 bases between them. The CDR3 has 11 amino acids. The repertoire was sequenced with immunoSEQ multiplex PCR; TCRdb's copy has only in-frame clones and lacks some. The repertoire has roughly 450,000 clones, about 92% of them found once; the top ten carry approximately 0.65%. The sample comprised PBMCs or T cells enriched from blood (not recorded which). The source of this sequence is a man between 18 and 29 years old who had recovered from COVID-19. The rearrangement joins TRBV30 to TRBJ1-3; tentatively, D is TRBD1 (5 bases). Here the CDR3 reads CAWGEGDTIYF. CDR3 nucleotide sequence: TGTGCCTGGGGGGAAGGGGACACCATATATTTT.